These 28 T cell receptor beta chains share one sample of origin, sequenced in a study of shared clonotypes between healthy human individuals (TCRdb year 2020). CD8 naive samples were CD45RO-negative cells positively selected for CCR7, giving a CD45RA+CCR7+ population that excluded TemRA cells. Libraries came from the immunoSEQ multiplex PCR assay. Not all clones reach the TCRdb copy of this immuneACCESS table, which keeps in-frame sequences only. Checked studies attribute under half of the gap to unresolved V genes and leave the rest unexplained. Recorded for this sample are about 2 million clones; roughly 95% of them occurred a single time. The ten most abundant clones make up roughly 1% of the sample. Sequencing was carried out using naive CD8+ T cells sorted from blood. The cell subset or site label corresponds to: CD45RA+CCR7+. These receptors were collected from a man aged 18 to 30 in good health.

The V gene is TRBV4-3, the J gene TRBJ2-2; D may correspond to TRBD1 or TRBD2 (6 bases each). This CDR3 has 14 residues. Between the trimmed V and J ends, which lost 4 bases and 7 bases, there was a span of 13 bases. The V gene's germline CDR1 is LGHNA and CDR2 YSLEER. CDR3: CASSLGGWGGELFF. CDR3 nucleotides: TGCGCCAGCAGCCTGGGGGGCTGGGGCGGGGAGCTGTTTTTT.

The chain employs TRBV6-1 and TRBJ2-4; D gene ambiguous. This CDR3 spans 14 amino acids. From germline, CDR1 is MNHNS and CDR2 SASEGT. V was clipped by 1 base and J by 8 bases, with 12 bases between them. The CDR3, as DNA: TGTGCCAGCAGTGAAGGGGATCTTAAGGACATTCAGTACTTC. This codes for CASSEGDLKDIQYF.

The chain carries TRBV27 and TRBJ2-2; a possible D gene is TRBD1 (6 bases). The CDR3 is 16 amino acids. Germline V gene sequence: CDR1 MNHEY, CDR2 SMNVEV (reference sequence). V was shortened by 2 bases and J by 6 bases, with 16 bases between the two germline ends. The DNA of the CDR3 is TGTGCCAGCAGTTTAAGGGTGATGGGGGCGCCCGGGGAGCTGTTTTTT. Translating it yields CASSLRVMGAPGELFF.

CDR3 sequence: CSVEYGELRTEAFF. The CDR3 nucleotides read TGCAGCGTTGAGTATGGGGAACTGAGAACTGAAGCTTTCTTT. V is TRBV29-1 and J is TRBJ1-1, with D unresolved. CDR1 and CDR2 from the germline V gene are SQVTM and ANQGSEA. V lost 3 bases and J 5 bases, leaving 16 bases between the germline ends. The CDR3 length is 14 residues.

The genes are TRBV7-9 and TRBJ2-5; unclear D gene. The V and J ends lost 4 bases and 2 bases respectively, with 8 bases between them. The germline V gene encodes CDR1 SEHNR and CDR2 FQNEAQ (reference sequence). The CDR3 contains 13 residues. The CDR3 coding sequence is TGTGCCAGCAGCTCGGGTACTCAAGAGACCCAGTACTTC. This translates into CASSSGTQETQYF. Filled out from reference TRBV7-9 and TRBJ2-5, the complete variable domain reads DTGVSQNPRHKITKRGQNVTFRCDPISEHNRLYWYRQTLGQGPEFLTYFQNEAQLEKSRLLSDRFSAERPKGSFSTLEIQRTEQGDSAMYLCASSSGTQETQYFGPGTRLLVL.

On this clone: The sample holds other DNA sequences that translate to the same CDR3. The chain uses TRBV2 and TRBJ2-7; 12 bases fit TRBD2. The V gene's germline CDR1 is SNHLY and CDR2 FYNNEI. The ends lost 4 bases at V and 0 bases at J; junction bases unmatched: 1. CDR3 size: 15 residues. The DNA for the CDR3 is TGTGCCAGCAGTGGACTAGCGGGAGTCTCCTACGAGCAGTACTTC. Protein sequence: CASSGLAGVSYEQYF. The full variable domain, with the rest looked up from reference TRBV2 and TRBJ2-7, is EPEVTQTPSHQVTQMGQEVILRCVPISNHLYFYWYRQILGQKVEFLVSFYNNEISEKSEIFDDQFSVERPDGSNFTLKIRSTKLEDSAMYFCASSGLAGVSYEQYFGPGTRLTVT.

This clone was counted once. This chain joins TRBV30 and TRBJ1-6; D unclear. The CDR3 is 12 residues long. Trimming took off 5 bases at V and 7 bases at J, with 9 bases between the two ends. Germline CDR1 reads GTSNPN; CDR2 reads SVGIG (reference sequence). This CDR3 is CAWGNDNSPLHF. The CDR3 DNA follows: TGTGCCTGGGGGAACGACAATTCACCCCTCCACTTT.

The genes are TRBV27 and TRBJ1-4; D is uncertain. Looked up from germline, CDR1 is MNHEY and CDR2 is SMNVEV (reference sequence). V was trimmed by 2 bases and J by 11 bases, leaving 12 bases between them. The CDR3 runs to 13 residues. The DNA for the CDR3 is TGTGCCAGCAGTTTACTGGGTGTGGGGAAACTGTTTTTT. Translation: CASSLLGVGKLFF.

This sequence joins TRBV4-1 and TRBJ2-4, with D tentatively TRBD1 or TRBD2 (5 bases each). Germline lookup yields CDR1 MGHRA and CDR2 YSYEKL. V was pared by 0 bases and J by 3 bases, with 12 bases between. This CDR3 region has 16 residues. CDR3 DNA sequence: TGCGCCAGCAGCCAAGATGGGGGTGGAGGCAAAAACATTCAGTACTTC. Its protein is CASSQDGGGGKNIQYF.

The CDR3 is CASSGTGTPQETQYF. The CDR3 nucleotides are TGTGCCAGCAGCGGGACCGGGACACCTCAAGAGACCCAGTACTTC. The genes are TRBV7-9 and TRBJ2-5, with a possible D match to TRBD1 (6 bases). Germline V gene lookup returns CDR1 SEHNR and CDR2 FQNEAQ (reference sequence). V was pared by 5 bases and J by 2 bases, with 15 bases between. The CDR3 runs to 15 residues. Full variable domain (remainder filled in from reference TRBV7-9 and TRBJ2-5): DTGVSQNPRHKITKRGQNVTFRCDPISEHNRLYWYRQTLGQGPEFLTYFQNEAQLEKSRLLSDRFSAERPKGSFSTLEIQRTEQGDSAMYLCASSGTGTPQETQYFGPGTRLLVL.

In DNA, the CDR3 is TGCGCCAGCAGCCAAGAAGGGAGCCACTATGGCTACACCTTC. This encodes CASSQEGSHYGYTF. The chain couples TRBV4-1 to TRBJ1-2; D gene ambiguous. This CDR3 is 14 amino acids long. Germline V gene sequence: CDR1 MGHRA, CDR2 YSYEKL. Trimming left V 0 bases short and J 3 bases short, with 8 bases between.

In this sample, this clone turned up a few times. The gene calls are TRBV7-9 and TRBJ1-1, with D possibly being TRBD1 (5 bases). Germline V lookup: CDR1 SEHNR, CDR2 FQNEAQ (reference sequence). V was pared by 1 base and J by 3 bases, with 15 bases between. This CDR3 is built from 16 residues. The CDR3 loop is CASSLDEAGGDTEAFF. In nucleotides, the CDR3 is TGTGCCAGCAGCTTAGATGAGGCAGGAGGGGACACTGAAGCTTTCTTT.

This sequence joins TRBV4-1 and TRBJ2-7, with D maybe TRBD2 (7 bases). This CDR3 is 16 amino acids long. The V gene's germline CDR1 is MGHRA and CDR2 YSYEKL. V shed 0 bases and J shed 6 bases, with 18 bases lying between them. CDR3 nucleotide sequence: TGCGCCAGCAGCCAAGAAAGGGGGGCGGGAGTAACCGAGCAGTACTTC. Amino acid sequence: CASSQERGAGVTEQYF.

The chain employs TRBV28 and TRBJ2-3; D perhaps matches TRBD1 (5 bases). Between the trimmed V and J ends, which lost 6 bases and 2 bases, there was a span of 21 bases. This CDR3 contains 17 residues. Per the germline V gene, CDR1 is MDHEN and CDR2 is SYDVKM. CDR3 in amino acids: CASSQGLAPENTDTQYF. CDR3 coding DNA: TGTGCCAGCAGCCAGGGCCTGGCCCCAGAGAACACAGATACGCAGTATTTT. Complete variable domain (other parts from reference TRBV28 and TRBJ2-3): DVKVTQSSRYLVKRTGEKVFLECVQDMDHENMFWYRQDPGLGLRLIYFSYDVKMKEKGDIPEGYSVSREKKERFSLILESASTNQTSMYLCASSQGLAPENTDTQYFGPGTRLTVL.

The V and J genes are TRBV4-1 and TRBJ1-1; D unresolved. CDR1 MGHRA and CDR2 YSYEKL come from the germline V gene. Trimming took off 1 base at V and 7 bases at J, with 4 bases between the two ends. The CDR3 runs 11 residues. The CDR3: CASSQAFEAFF. The CDR3, as DNA: TGCGCCAGCAGCCAAGCTTTTGAAGCTTTCTTT.

The chain employs TRBV2 and TRBJ2-7; TRBD2 agrees at 7 bases. In germline, CDR1 is SNHLY, CDR2 FYNNEI. After removal of 6 bases from V and 3 bases from J, the junction contained 14 bases not matched to a gene. There are 16 residues in the CDR3. The CDR3 loop is CASRDPPMGGSYEQYF. The CDR3 region has the DNA TGTGCCAGCAGGGATCCCCCGATGGGCGGGAGCTACGAGCAGTACTTC.

Worth noting for this clone: One end of the junction does not line up with germline, which may come from a read error. The chain employs TRBV7-7 and TRBJ2-5; D tentatively reads TRBD1 or TRBD2 (6 bases each). The CDR3 covers 13 residues. Looked up from germline, CDR1 is SSHAT and CDR2 is FNYEAQ (reference sequence). For the CDR3, the DNA is TGTGCTAGCAGCTTAAGGGGGGCAGAGACCCAGTACTTC. This translates into CASSLRGAETQYF.

V usage is TRBV2 and J usage is TRBJ2-3; TRBD2 matches 13 bases. Germline lookup yields CDR1 SNHLY and CDR2 FYNNEI. This CDR3 has 17 amino acids. V lost 4 bases, J lost 4 bases, and 8 bases stayed unmatched. This CDR3 reads CASSGHTTSGGSDTQYF. CDR3 sequence (DNA): TGTGCCAGCAGTGGTCATACGACTAGCGGGGGGTCAGATACGCAGTATTTT.

V and J are TRBV11-2 and TRBJ1-4; D uncertain. Per the germline V gene, CDR1 is SGHAT and CDR2 is FQNNGV. V lost 0 bases to trimming and J lost 2 bases, with 10 bases between them. The CDR3 totals 16 residues. CDR3 protein: CASSLEAPGTNEKLFF. In nucleotides, the CDR3 is TGTGCCAGCAGCTTAGAGGCTCCGGGGACTAATGAAAAACTGTTTTTT.

A single count supports this clone. This chain uses TRBV7-9 with TRBJ2-7; D remains ambiguous. With 2 bases removed from V and 4 bases from J, the gap between germline ends came to 15 bases. This CDR3 is 15 amino acids long. Germline CDR1 SEHNR, CDR2 FQNEAQ (reference sequence). CDR3: CASSLSYGEWYEQYF. The CDR3 DNA reads as TGTGCCAGCAGCTTATCTTATGGGGAATGGTACGAGCAGTACTTC.

This clone was counted a single time. This CDR3 reads CASSLGLAGVTSYEQYF. For the CDR3, the DNA is TGTGCCAGCAGCTTGGGTCTGGCAGGCGTGACTTCCTACGAGCAGTACTTC. J is TRBJ2-7 and V is TRBV5-6; no definite D call. Between the trimmed V and J ends, which lost 0 bases and 1 base, there was a span of 17 bases. CDR1 SGHDT and CDR2 YYEEEE come from the germline V gene. This CDR3 has 17 amino acids. The full variable domain, with the rest looked up from reference TRBV5-6 and TRBJ2-7, is DAGVTQSPTHLIKTRGQQVTLRCSPKSGHDTVSWYQQALGQGPQFIFQYYEEEERQRGNFPDRFSGHQFPNYSSELNVNALLLGDSALYLCASSLGLAGVTSYEQYFGPGTRLTVT.

To note about this clone: The sample contains more than one DNA sequence encoding this CDR3. The chain employs TRBV27 and TRBJ1-5, with D unclear. The CDR3 runs 14 residues. Germline CDR1 MNHEY, CDR2 SMNVEV (reference sequence). The V end was cut by 3 bases, the J end by 1 base, with 7 bases between. The CDR3 DNA is TGTGCCAGCAGTTTTATTGGGAGCAATCAGCCCCAGCATTTT. Its protein is CASSFIGSNQPQHF.

V is TRBV18 and J is TRBJ2-3; TRBD2 might be the D (5 bases). The CDR3 has 13 amino acids. Germline CDR1 reads KGHSH; CDR2 reads LQKENI. Trimming took off 3 bases at V and 5 bases at J, with 9 bases between the two ends. The CDR3 reads CASSPVRGDTQYF. In DNA, the CDR3 is TGTGCCAGCTCACCGGTACGGGGAGATACGCAGTATTTT.

J is TRBJ1-1 and V is TRBV6-5; no reliable D call. The CDR3 is 14 residues long. The germline CDR1 and CDR2 sequences are MNHEY and SVGAGI. V was pared by 0 bases and J by 5 bases, with 10 bases between. CDR3 nucleotides: TGTGCCAGCAGTTACTCGAACAAGAGAACTGAAGCTTTCTTT. This sequence encodes CASSYSNKRTEAFF.

This clone appeared a single time. This chain uses TRBV5-8 with TRBJ1-5; D gene unclear. CDR3 size: 15 residues. The germline V and J ends were trimmed by 4 bases and 0 bases, with 11 bases remaining between them. Germline lookup yields CDR1 SGHTS and CDR2 YDEGEE. The CDR3 protein is CASSLPPSSNQPQHF. The CDR3 nucleotides read TGTGCCAGCAGCCTACCCCCGAGTAGCAATCAGCCCCAGCATTTT.

V usage is TRBV27 and J usage is TRBJ2-7, with D possibly matching TRBD1 (5 bases). Trimming stripped 2 bases from V and 5 bases from J, with 13 bases between. The CDR3 has 14 amino acids. Germline assignment: CDR1 MNHEY and CDR2 SMNVEV (reference sequence). The CDR3 DNA is TGTGCCAGCAGTTTAGGTAGGGGTAGTGACGAGCAGTACTTC. It is translated as CASSLGRGSDEQYF.

This clone was recorded once. V is TRBV19 and J is TRBJ2-2; no clear D gene. CDR1 LNHDA and CDR2 SQIVND come from the germline V gene (reference sequence). Trimming stripped 3 bases from V and 0 bases from J, with 5 bases between. The CDR3 covers 14 residues. CDR3 sequence reads: CASSMGTNTGELFF. The CDR3, as DNA: TGTGCCAGTAGTATGGGGACGAACACCGGGGAGCTGTTTTTT. Looking up the rest from reference TRBV19 and TRBJ2-2 gives the full variable domain: DGGITQSPKYLFRKEGQNVTLSCEQNLNHDAMYWYRQDPGQGLRLIYYSQIVNDFQKGDIAEGYSVSREKKESFPLTVTSAQKNPTAFYLCASSMGTNTGELFFGEGSRLTVL.

The chain couples TRBV7-9 to TRBJ2-3; TRBD1 agrees at 8 bases. This CDR3 contains 14 residues. The V gene end was trimmed by 2 bases and the J gene end by 4 bases; junction bases not matched to a gene: 2. CDR1 and CDR2 (germline): SEHNR, FQNEAQ (reference sequence). CDR3 coding DNA: TGTGCCAGCAGCTTAACAGGGGGAGCAGATACGCAGTATTTT. Amino acids: CASSLTGGADTQYF.